This T cell receptor (beta chain) appears in the sequencing data of a study of radiation and T cells in renal cell carcinoma. At the level of the study: Nephrectomy followed 15 Gy stereotactic body radiation by 4 weeks.

Trimming at V came to 5 bases and at J to 0 bases, leaving 2 bases not matched to a gene. The V gene's germline CDR1 is LGHNA and CDR2 YSLEER. The CDR3 extends over 17 amino acids. Method: immunoSEQ multiplex PCR; TCRdb's copy keeps in-frame clones and lacks some. The sample shows 130,000 to 150,000 clones, about 87% of them seen only once. Time point noted: baseline pretreatment blood. The treatment is: 15 Gy SBRT to primary tumor, nephrectomy 4 weeks later. Serial blood draws occurred at baseline and 2 and 4 weeks post-SBRT. The rearrangement uses TRBV4-3 and TRBJ2-2; 14 bases are a match to TRBD2. The clonotype originates from a woman in her sixties or seventies with renal cell carcinoma. Specimen: blood, collected from a patient whose treatment included radiotherapy and nephrectomy. In DNA, the CDR3 is TGCGCCAGCAGCGGACTAGCGGGGGGTACGAACACCGGGGAGCTGTTTTTT. The encoded protein is CASSGLAGGTNTGELFF.